Reported below is one T cell receptor beta chain. This clonotype came up many times. There is no known antigen for this receptor. Per-nucleotide qualities are absent, and no much larger clonotype sits a single base away. Relative to germline, V is 4 bases shorter and J is 1 base shorter, with 17 bases between their ends. CDR1 and CDR2 are read off the germline V gene as SQVTM and ANQGSEA. From the cysteine up to the phenylalanine, the CDR3 has a length of 16 residues. Here the CDR3 DNA is all that survives: 48 bases in frame from base 1. Libraries of naive CD8 T cells were built from anywhere between roughly 17,000 and 1,000,000 sorted cells, with 10%, 30% or 50% of the purified RNA used. Naive CD8 T cells, defined as CD8+CD4-CCR7+CD45RA+, were FACS-sorted into RLT Plus buffer on a BD FACSAria II. Around 10 TCR copies' worth of Jurkat RNA were spiked into about 20,000-1,100,000 naive CD8 T cell samples to test detection sensitivity. Enrichment of CD8 T cells was done with RosetteSep CD8+ T Cell Enrichment Cocktail plus Ficoll-Paque, and ACK red cell lysis came afterward.

The source of the sample is a study of molecular identifiers for immune sequencing clone quantification (dated by TCRdb to between 2017 and 2018). In terms of the full investigation: For a replicate experiment, the RNA from either 20,000 or 100,000 naive CD8 T cells was divided into five aliquots, and four of those aliquots went on to sequencing. This methods study used CD8 T cells to benchmark TCR RNA copy counting and molecular-identifier clustering-based TCR repertoire sequencing (MIDCIRS). Overall study outcomes, separate from this receptor: Highly expanded clone sizes could be underestimated because identical TCR molecules may share a barcode. Approximately 3.3 recovered TCR RNA copies per cell were obtained by modeling, versus roughly 10 by digital PCR, implying a capture efficiency of approximately 27%. Without barcode sub-clustering, chimeric consensus sequences inflated TCR diversity; chimeras reached as high as 47%. Clones above 20 RNA copies held over 99% of molecules in CMV-specific effector cells but under 1% in naive cells. Naive libraries contained spiked-in Jurkat TCR RNA (approximately ten copies' worth), which is not part of the donor repertoire. Even against a background of about a million naive CD8 T cells, spiked-in Jurkat TCR RNA amounting to a single cell's worth was reported to be detectable.

Libraries were made using PCR. Sequenced on an Illumina HiSeq 4000. Preparation of bulk TCR libraries followed a previously described approach, with the TCR primers listed in Table S5. The Qiagen AllPrep DNA/RNA kit was used to purify total RNA. Before analysis, reads from multiple sequencing runs of the same library were pooled. From the authors' description of their analysis: Only reads with exact TCR constant sequence were kept, trimmed to 150 nt, and grouped by their 12-nt molecular barcodes. Within each barcode group, reads were sub-clustered at a 15% Levenshtein threshold, and quality-weighted consensus sequences were built per RNA molecule. Non-functional sequences were removed, as were lower-count sequences one edit away from another. Barcode sub-clusters with fewer than 20% of the maximum read count were removed, based on fitting two negative binomial distributions. The public sequencing data were trimmed at Q25 with fastp and processed into clonotypes with MiXCR by TCRdb, which kept only in-frame beta chains. Rows matching on CDR3 protein sequence are summarized as one entry with the most common DNA and genes. These V and J calls derive from TCRdb rather than the authors' analysis. The sample table contains about 640,000 distinct CDR3 sequences; only one count was recorded for about 20% of them. The top ten constitute roughly 0.85% of the sample.

The source is a human donor in good health. Some libraries in this study had Jurkat cell RNA spiked in. The sample taken for sequencing was naive CD8+ T cells from blood, with Jurkat cell RNA spiked in. In light of the paper, this sample's cell subset or site label describes: FACS-sorted CD8+CD4-CCR7+CD45RA+ naive T cells. In this chain, TRBV29-1 is recombined with TRBJ2-1; there is no confident call for the D gene. Here the CDR3 is given as CSVVGTPVGSYNEQFF. The sequenced DNA: TGCAGCGTTGTAGGAACTCCAGTAGGGTCCTACAATGAGCAGTTCTTC.